This TCR beta chain was found in a study of neurological immune-mediated disorders. The cDNA came from 5'RACE with 10-nucleotide random UMIs. The output of every sequencing run, over 190 million TCR-beta sequences, came from 15-18 subjects. From the 5' RACE reads, TCRdb called clonotypes with MiXCR, one entry per CDR3 protein. Here the sample spans about 66,000 distinct CDR3 sequences, 5.2% being singletons. Study results and limitations: When repertoires were grouped phylogenetically, those of 18 of 34 multiple sclerosis patients fell into one related-CDR3 cluster, a possible signature. None of the features examined (clinical or MRI) was associated with the multiple sclerosis repertoire cluster.

Per germline, CDR1 WNHNN and CDR2 SYGVQD (reference sequence). The CDR3 loop spans 18 amino acids. Deletions cut 0 bases from V and 4 bases from J, with 20 bases between. Remarks on this clonotype: Its antigen is not known.

Input material: PBMCs. This chain joins TRBV10-1 and TRBJ2-3; D possibly matches TRBD1 or TRBD2 (6 bases each). The origin of this receptor is a woman in her twenties or thirties with multiple sclerosis. The CDR3 DNA sequence: TGCGCCAGCAGTGAGTCCAAGAAGGGGGGTAGAGTTGCAGATACGCAGTATTTT. As protein: CASSESKKGGRVADTQYF.